These 12 T cell receptor beta chains were all obtained from the same sample, sequenced in a study of blood T cell repertoires in COVID-19. Sequenced by immunoSEQ multiplex PCR; TCRdb stores in-frame clones only, minus some. Among 110,000 or so clones listed, 75% to 90% were seen once. Sequences were obtained from peripheral blood. These receptors all come from a woman between 45 and 60 years old with acute or convalescent COVID-19.

The chain is built from TRBV27 and TRBJ2-1, with 7 bases matching TRBD2. The CDR3 extends over 16 amino acids. Trimming at V came to 3 bases and at J to 1 base, leaving 6 bases not matched to a gene. CDR1 MNHEY and CDR2 SMNVEV come from the germline V gene (reference sequence). CDR3 amino acids: CASSFGGSGSYNEQFF. The CDR3, as DNA: TGTGCCAGCAGTTTTGGCGGGAGCGGGTCCTACAATGAGCAGTTCTTC.

The rearrangement joins TRBV1 to TRBJ2-1; the D segment call TRBD2 is taken from the table without a DNA check. TRBV1 is a pseudogene segment. The CDR3 contains 15 residues. In nucleotides, the CDR3 is TGCACCAGCCCACACGGAATAGATAGGGAGAATGAGCAGTTCTTC. Protein product: CTSPHGIDRENEQFF.

The J gene is TRBJ2-5, the V gene TRBV28; 13 bases fit TRBD2. The CDR3 extends over 16 amino acids. Germline V lookup: CDR1 MDHEN, CDR2 SYDVKM. Trimming took 3 bases from V and 5 from J; bases not matched to a gene: 6. This CDR3 is CASSFGLAGAGETQYF. The CDR3 coding sequence is TGTGCCAGCAGTTTCGGACTAGCGGGAGCTGGGGAGACCCAGTACTTC.

The chain has TRBV24-1 and TRBJ1-2, with D maybe TRBD1 (5 bases). The CDR3 extends over 14 amino acids. V lost 3 bases and J lost 8, with 15 bases in between. Germline CDR1 and CDR2: KGHDR and SFDVKD. In nucleotides, the CDR3 is TGTGCCACCAGTGATCGGGGGGGGAGCAGGGGCTACACCTTC. Translated, it gives CATSDRGGSRGYTF.

The chain combines TRBV19 with TRBJ1-2; D possibly corresponds to TRBD1 (5 bases). CDR3 length: 14 residues. Germline CDR1 LNHDA, CDR2 SQIVND (reference sequence). The V gene lost 5 bases and the J gene lost 4 bases, with 14 bases spanning the gap. CDR3 amino acids: CASSSPGAAYGYTF. CDR3 nucleotide sequence: TGTGCCAGTAGTTCTCCTGGGGCGGCCTATGGCTACACCTTC.

The chain combines TRBV7-9 with TRBJ2-7, with 8 bases lining up with TRBD2. V dropped 5 bases and J dropped 5; count of bases not matched to a gene: 14. The CDR3 sequence is 16 residues long. Per the germline V gene, CDR1 is SEHNR and CDR2 is FQNEAQ (reference sequence). CDR3 in DNA: TGTGCCAGCAGCCCCCGGGAGGGGATACGTTCACACGAGCAGTACTTC. Translated: CASSPREGIRSHEQYF.

The V call is TRBV18, the J call TRBJ2-1; D remains ambiguous. V lost 2 bases to trimming and J lost 3 bases, with 8 bases between them. The CDR3 spans 14 residues. Looked up from germline, CDR1 is KGHSH and CDR2 is LQKENI. The CDR3 nucleotides read TGTGCCAGCTCACCATTGAACGGCTACAATGAGCAGTTCTTC. As protein: CASSPLNGYNEQFF. The full variable domain, rest sourced from reference TRBV18 and TRBJ2-1, is NAGVMQNPRHLVRRRGQEARLRCSPMKGHSHVYWYRQLPEEGLKFMVYLQKENIIDESGMPKERFSAEFPKEGPSILRIQQVVRGDSAAYFCASSPLNGYNEQFFGPGTRLTVL.

The table lists this clone with a count of one. This chain links TRBV7-9 with TRBJ2-4; perhaps TRBD2 as D (6 bases). Germline V gene lookup returns CDR1 SEHNR and CDR2 FQNEAQ (reference sequence). V shed 0 bases and J shed 9 bases, with 18 bases lying between them. CDR3 length equals 16 residues. CDR3 nucleotides: TGTGCCAGCAGCTTAGCGTACGGGAGTCAGGATTGCATTCAGTACTTC. Translating gives CASSLAYGSQDCIQYF.

This chain joins TRBV5-1 and TRBJ1-6, with unresolved D. This CDR3 comprises 15 residues. The V end was cut by 4 bases, the J end by 4 bases, with 12 bases between. The germline V gene encodes CDR1 SGHRS and CDR2 YFSETQ. CDR3 DNA: TGCGCCAGCAGCCTCCTACCGATTTATAATTCACCCCTCCACTTT. Its protein is CASSLLPIYNSPLHF. The full variable domain, with the rest looked up from reference TRBV5-1 and TRBJ1-6, is KAGVTQTPRYLIKTRGQQVTLSCSPISGHRSVSWYQQTPGQGLQFLFEYFSETQRNKGNFPGRFSGRQFSNSRSEMNVSTLELGDSALYLCASSLLPIYNSPLHFGNGTRLTVT.

V usage is TRBV6-4 and J usage is TRBJ2-1, with 7 positions matching TRBD2. With 4 bases clipped from V and 5 bases from J, the junction kept 8 bases outside the gene matches. From germline, CDR1 is MRHNA and CDR2 SNTAGT. CDR3 length equals 15 residues. This CDR3 reads CASSALWGRDNEQFF. The CDR3 nucleotides are TGTGCCAGCAGTGCGTTGTGGGGGAGGGACAATGAGCAGTTCTTC.

This clone was picked up a small number of times. The rearrangement uses TRBV6-5 and TRBJ2-1; 8 bases map to TRBD2. Germline V gives CDR1 MNHEY, CDR2 SVGAGI. This CDR3 has 12 residues. Losses at the gene ends were 7 bases for V and 9 bases for J; bases not matched to a gene: 5. CDR3 amino acids: CASTLTSGEQFF. As DNA, the CDR3 is TGTGCCAGCACTCTCACTAGCGGTGAGCAGTTCTTC.

This clone was seen only once. V is TRBV28 and J is TRBJ2-1; TRBD2 agrees at 9 bases. The J segment lost 9 bases and the V segment lost 3 bases, leaving 9 bases of the junction unmatched. The CDR3 consists of 15 residues. The germline V gene has CDR1 MDHEN and CDR2 SYDVKM. CDR3 DNA sequence: TGTGCCAGCAGTTTTGCTAGCGGGATTTTTAGTGAGCAGTTCTTC. Its protein product is CASSFASGIFSEQFF.